This is a list of T cell receptor beta chains from one sample in a study of T-cell reconstitution after alpha-beta-depleted transplantation in children. TCRdb itself ran the PCR reads through MiXCR, one entry per CDR3 protein. This sample has around 670,000 distinct CDR3 sequences; roughly 13% occur once, and the top ten carry around 0.76%. Source: PBMCs, taken before TCRalphabeta/CD19-depleted stem cell transplant. These receptors all stem from a girl aged 2 to 9 with congenital amegakaryocytic thrombocytopenia, due to receive a stem cell transplant. Both conserved end residues are part of each CDR3. Fields, in order: D gene, V gene, clone size, J gene, CDR3 DNA, CDR3 protein. A D gene is named only where the DNA matches it firmly. Clone sizes are given selectively: once, few, many, or a class where the clone is expanded.

TRBD1	TRBV18	-	TRBJ1-1	TGTGCCAGCTCACCACGGACAGGGGAGACTGAAGCTTTCTTT	CASSPRTGETEAFF
-	TRBV29-1	few	TRBJ2-3	TGCAGCGGGGGGTTCGCAGATACGCAGTATTTT	CSGGFADTQYF
TRBD2	TRBV9	few	TRBJ2-7	TGTGCCAGCAGCGTAGGGGGACTAGCGACCGCCTACGAGCAGTACTTC	CASSVGGLATAYEQYF
-	TRBV20-1	-	TRBJ1-4	TGCAGTGCTAGAGATTTCGGAACGAAAAATGAAAAACTGTTTTTT	CSARDFGTKNEKLFF
-	TRBV5-1	many	TRBJ2-1	TGCGCCAGCAGCTTTAGCGGTTCCCCCTACAATGAGCAGTTCTTC	CASSFSGSPYNEQFF
TRBD2	TRBV20-1	-	TRBJ2-1	TGCAGTGCTCCGGGACTAGCGGGTGGAAATGAGCAGTTCTTC	CSAPGLAGGNEQFF
TRBD1	TRBV6-1	many	TRBJ2-1	TGTGCCAGCAGAGCGGGACAGGGCAACCATGAGCAGTTCTTC	CASRAGQGNHEQFF
TRBD2	TRBV20-1	many	TRBJ2-7	TGCAGTGCTAGGCCGGGACTAACATCCTACGAGCAGTACTTC	CSARPGLTSYEQYF
TRBD2	TRBV3-1	-	TRBJ2-1	TGTGCCAGCAGCCAGGGACTAGCGTTCAATGAGCAGTTCTTC	CASSQGLAFNEQFF
TRBD2	TRBV2	-	TRBJ2-1	TGTGCCAGCAGTGTTTCTAGCGGTGTGAATGAGCAGTTCTTC	CASSVSSGVNEQFF
-	TRBV12-3/TRBV12-4	few	TRBJ2-2	TGTGCCAGCAGTCAAACGGGACTCGAGCACGGGGAGCTGTTTTTT	CASSQTGLEHGELFF
-	TRBV12-3/TRBV12-4	many	TRBJ2-5	TGTGCCAGCAACCCGATAGGGGCTCAAGAGACCCAGTACTTC	CASNPIGAQETQYF
-	TRBV28	-	TRBJ1-2	TGTGCCAGCAGGCAGCCCACAGTCATGAGCTATGGCTACACCTTC	CASRQPTVMSYGYTF
-	TRBV5-1	many	TRBJ1-1	TGCGCCAGCAGCTTGACAGGAATGAACACTGAAGCTTTCTTT	CASSLTGMNTEAFF
-	TRBV12-3/TRBV12-4	-	TRBJ2-3	TGTGCCAGCAGCCGGCGGACGGGGGCAGATACGCAGTATTTT	CASSRRTGADTQYF
TRBD2	TRBV7-9	few	TRBJ2-1	TGTGCCAGCAGCCTTCCACCCGGGACTAGACTTAACAATGAGCAGTTCTTC	CASSLPPGTRLNNEQFF
-	TRBV4-2	-	TRBJ1-1	TGTGCCAGCAGCCAAGTGGGACCTTGGGAAGCTTTCTTT	CASSQVGPWEAFF
-	TRBV6-5	many	TRBJ1-1	TGTGCCAGCAGTTCCCCCCGTGAGAACACTGAAGCTTTCTTT	CASSSPRENTEAFF
TRBD2	TRBV27	many	TRBJ2-7	TGTGCCAGCAGTTTGGGAGGGAGGCACGAGCAGTACTTC	CASSLGGRHEQYF
-	TRBV29-1	-	TRBJ1-2	TGCAGCGTAGCAGAAAACTATGGCTACACCTTC	CSVAENYGYTF